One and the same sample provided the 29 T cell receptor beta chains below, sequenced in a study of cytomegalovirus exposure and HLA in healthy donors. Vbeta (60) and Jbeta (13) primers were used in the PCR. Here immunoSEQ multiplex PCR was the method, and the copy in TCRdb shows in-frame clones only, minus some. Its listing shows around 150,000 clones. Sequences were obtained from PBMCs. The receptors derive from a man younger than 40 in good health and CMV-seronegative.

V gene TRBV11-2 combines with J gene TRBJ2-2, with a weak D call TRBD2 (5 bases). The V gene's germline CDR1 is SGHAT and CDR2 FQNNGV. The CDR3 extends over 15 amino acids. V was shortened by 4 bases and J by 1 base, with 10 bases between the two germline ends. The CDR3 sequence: CASSSSGLNTGELFF. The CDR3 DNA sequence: TGTGCCAGCAGCTCCTCGGGGTTGAACACCGGGGAGCTGTTTTTT.

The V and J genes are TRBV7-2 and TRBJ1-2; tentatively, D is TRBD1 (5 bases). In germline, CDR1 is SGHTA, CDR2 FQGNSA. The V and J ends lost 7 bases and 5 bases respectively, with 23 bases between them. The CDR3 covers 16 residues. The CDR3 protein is CASIFSGGNSGYGYTF. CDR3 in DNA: TGTGCCAGCATTTTCAGCGGGGGGAATTCGGGTTATGGCTACACCTTC.

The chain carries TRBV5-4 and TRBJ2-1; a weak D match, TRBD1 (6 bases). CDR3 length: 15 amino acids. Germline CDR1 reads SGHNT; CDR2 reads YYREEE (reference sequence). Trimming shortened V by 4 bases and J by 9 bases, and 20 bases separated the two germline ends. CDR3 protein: CASSQGTGFFGEQFF. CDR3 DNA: TGTGCCAGCAGCCAAGGCACAGGGTTCTTCGGTGAGCAGTTCTTC.

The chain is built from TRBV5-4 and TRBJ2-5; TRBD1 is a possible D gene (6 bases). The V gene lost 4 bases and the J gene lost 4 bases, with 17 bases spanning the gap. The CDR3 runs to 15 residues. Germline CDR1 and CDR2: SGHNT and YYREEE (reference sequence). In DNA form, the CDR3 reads TGTGCCAGCAGCCGCGACAGGAGCCTAGCAGAGACCCAGTACTTC. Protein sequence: CASSRDRSLAETQYF.

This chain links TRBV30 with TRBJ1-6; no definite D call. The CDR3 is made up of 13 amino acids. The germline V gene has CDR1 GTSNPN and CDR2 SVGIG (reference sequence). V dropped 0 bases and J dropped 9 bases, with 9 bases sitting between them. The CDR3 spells CAWSVSFASPLHF. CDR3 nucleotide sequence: TGTGCCTGGAGTGTAAGCTTTGCTTCACCCCTCCACTTT.

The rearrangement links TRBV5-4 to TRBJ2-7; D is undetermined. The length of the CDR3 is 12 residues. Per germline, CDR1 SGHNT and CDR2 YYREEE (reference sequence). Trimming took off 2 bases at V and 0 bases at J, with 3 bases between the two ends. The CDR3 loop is CASSFSSYEQYF. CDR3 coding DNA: TGTGCCAGCAGCTTTAGCTCCTACGAGCAGTACTTC.

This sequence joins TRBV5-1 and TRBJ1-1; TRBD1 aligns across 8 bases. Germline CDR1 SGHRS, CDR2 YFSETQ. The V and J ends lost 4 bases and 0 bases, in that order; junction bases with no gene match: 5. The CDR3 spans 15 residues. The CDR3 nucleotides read TGCGCCAGCAGCGAACAGACAGGGGTGAACACTGAAGCTTTCTTT. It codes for CASSEQTGVNTEAFF.

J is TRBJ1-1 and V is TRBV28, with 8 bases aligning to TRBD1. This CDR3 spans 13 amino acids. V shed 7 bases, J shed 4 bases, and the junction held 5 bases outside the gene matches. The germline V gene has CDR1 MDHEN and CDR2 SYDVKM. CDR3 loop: CASIETGGTEAFF. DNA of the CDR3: TGTGCCAGCATCGAAACAGGGGGCACTGAAGCTTTCTTT.

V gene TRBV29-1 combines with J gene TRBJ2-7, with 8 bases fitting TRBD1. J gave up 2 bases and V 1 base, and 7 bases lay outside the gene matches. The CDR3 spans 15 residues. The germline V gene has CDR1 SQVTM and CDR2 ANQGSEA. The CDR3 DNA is TGCAGCGTTGAAGCGGACAGGGAGGAAGCCTACGAGCAGTACTTC. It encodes CSVEADREEAYEQYF.

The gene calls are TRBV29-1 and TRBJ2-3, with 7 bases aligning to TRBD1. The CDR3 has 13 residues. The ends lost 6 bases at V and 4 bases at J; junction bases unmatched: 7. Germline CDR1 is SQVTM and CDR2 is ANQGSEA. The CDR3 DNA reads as TGCAGCGTCGACCTTGGACAGGCAGATACGCAGTATTTT. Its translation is CSVDLGQADTQYF.

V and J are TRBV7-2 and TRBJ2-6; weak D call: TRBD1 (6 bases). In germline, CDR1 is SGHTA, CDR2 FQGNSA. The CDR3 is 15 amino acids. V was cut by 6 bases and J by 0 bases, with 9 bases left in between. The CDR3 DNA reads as TGTGCCAGCAGGCAACAGGGCTCTGGGGCCAACGTCCTGACTTTC. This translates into CASRQQGSGANVLTF.

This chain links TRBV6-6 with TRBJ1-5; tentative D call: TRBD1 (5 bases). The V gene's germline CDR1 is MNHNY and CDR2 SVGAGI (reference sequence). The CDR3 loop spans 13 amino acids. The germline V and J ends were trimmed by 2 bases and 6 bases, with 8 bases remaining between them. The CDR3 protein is CASSYVGGQPQHF. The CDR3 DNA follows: TGTGCCAGCAGTTACGTGGGGGGTCAGCCCCAGCATTTT.

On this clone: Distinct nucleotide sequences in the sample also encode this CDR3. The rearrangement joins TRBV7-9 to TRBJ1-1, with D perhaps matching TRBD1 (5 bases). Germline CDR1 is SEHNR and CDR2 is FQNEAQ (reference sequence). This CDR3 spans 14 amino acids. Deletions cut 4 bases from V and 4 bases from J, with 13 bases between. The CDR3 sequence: CASSSHGGGTEAFF. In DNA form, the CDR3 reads TGTGCCAGCAGCTCCCACGGGGGAGGCACTGAAGCTTTCTTT. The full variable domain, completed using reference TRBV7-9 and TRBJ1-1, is DTGVSQNPRHKITKRGQNVTFRCDPISEHNRLYWYRQTLGQGPEFLTYFQNEAQLEKSRLLSDRFSAERPKGSFSTLEIQRTEQGDSAMYLCASSSHGGGTEAFFGQGTRLTVV.

Here the CDR3 reads CASSFIRENTEAFF. The CDR3 DNA follows: TGTGCCAGCAGCTTTATACGAGAGAACACTGAAGCTTTCTTT. The V call is TRBV11-3, the J call TRBJ1-1; D call uncertain. There are 14 residues in the CDR3. V lost 3 bases, J lost 1 base, and 9 bases lay in between. Germline values: CDR1 SGHNT, CDR2 YENEEA.

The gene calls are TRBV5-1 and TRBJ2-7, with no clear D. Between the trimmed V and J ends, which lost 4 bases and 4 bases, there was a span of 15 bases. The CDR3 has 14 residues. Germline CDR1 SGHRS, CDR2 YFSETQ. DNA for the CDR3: TGCGCCAGCAGCACGCTCGGAGAGGTATACGAGCAGTACTTC. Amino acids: CASSTLGEVYEQYF.

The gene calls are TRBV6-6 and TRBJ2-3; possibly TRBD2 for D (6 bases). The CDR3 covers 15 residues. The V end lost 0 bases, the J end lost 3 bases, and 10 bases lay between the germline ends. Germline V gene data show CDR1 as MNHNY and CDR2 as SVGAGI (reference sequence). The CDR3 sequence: CASSYSGGGTDTQYF. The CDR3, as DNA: TGTGCCAGCAGTTACTCAGGTGGGGGGACAGATACGCAGTATTTT.

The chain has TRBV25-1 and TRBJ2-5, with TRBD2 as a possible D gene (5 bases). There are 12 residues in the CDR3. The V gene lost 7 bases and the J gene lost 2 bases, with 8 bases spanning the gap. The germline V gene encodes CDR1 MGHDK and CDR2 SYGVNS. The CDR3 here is CASTRGQETQYF. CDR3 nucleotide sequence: TGTGCCAGCACCCGCGGGCAAGAGACCCAGTACTTC. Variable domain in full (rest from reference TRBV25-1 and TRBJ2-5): EADIYQTPRYLVIGTGKKITLECSQTMGHDKMYWYQQDPGMELHLIHYSYGVNSTEKGDLSSESTVSRIRTEHFPLTLESARPSHTSQYLCASTRGQETQYFGPGTRLLVL.

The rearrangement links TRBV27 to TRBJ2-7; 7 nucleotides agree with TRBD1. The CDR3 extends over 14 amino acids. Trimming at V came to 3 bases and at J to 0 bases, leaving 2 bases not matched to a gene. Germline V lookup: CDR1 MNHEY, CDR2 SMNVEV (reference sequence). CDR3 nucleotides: TGTGCCAGCAGTTTTCGGGACAGCTCCTACGAGCAGTACTTC. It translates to CASSFRDSSYEQYF.

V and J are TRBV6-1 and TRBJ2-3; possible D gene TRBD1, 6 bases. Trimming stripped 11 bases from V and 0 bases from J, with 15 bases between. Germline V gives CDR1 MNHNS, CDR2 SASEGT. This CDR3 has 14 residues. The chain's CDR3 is CAREGETSTDTQYF. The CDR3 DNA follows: TGTGCCCGCGAGGGGGAGACTAGCACAGATACGCAGTATTTT.

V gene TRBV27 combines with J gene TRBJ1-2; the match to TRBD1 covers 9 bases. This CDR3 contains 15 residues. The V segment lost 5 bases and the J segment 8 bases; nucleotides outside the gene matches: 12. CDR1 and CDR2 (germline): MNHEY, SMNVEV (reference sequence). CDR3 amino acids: CASSPSWDRELGYTF. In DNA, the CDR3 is TGTGCCAGCAGTCCCTCTTGGGACAGGGAGCTAGGCTACACCTTC.

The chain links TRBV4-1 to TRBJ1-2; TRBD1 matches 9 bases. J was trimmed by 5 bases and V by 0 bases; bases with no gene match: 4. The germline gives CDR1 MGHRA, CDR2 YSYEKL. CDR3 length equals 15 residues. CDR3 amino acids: CASSQDEGTGYGYTF. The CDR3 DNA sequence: TGCGCCAGCAGCCAAGATGAAGGGACAGGGTATGGCTACACCTTC.

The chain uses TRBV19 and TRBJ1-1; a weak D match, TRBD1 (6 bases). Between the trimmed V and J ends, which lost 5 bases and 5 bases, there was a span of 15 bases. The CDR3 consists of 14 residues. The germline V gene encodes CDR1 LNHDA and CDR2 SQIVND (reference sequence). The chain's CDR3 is CASSHPGERTEAFF. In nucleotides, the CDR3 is TGTGCCAGTAGTCACCCAGGGGAGAGAACTGAAGCTTTCTTT.

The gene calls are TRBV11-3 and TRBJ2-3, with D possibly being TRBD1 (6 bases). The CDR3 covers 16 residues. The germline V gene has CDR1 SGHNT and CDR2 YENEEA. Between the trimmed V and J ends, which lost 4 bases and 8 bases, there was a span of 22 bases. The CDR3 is CASSSGVRASLSTQYF. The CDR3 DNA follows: TGTGCCAGCAGCTCAGGGGTACGGGCGTCCTTGAGTACGCAGTATTTT.

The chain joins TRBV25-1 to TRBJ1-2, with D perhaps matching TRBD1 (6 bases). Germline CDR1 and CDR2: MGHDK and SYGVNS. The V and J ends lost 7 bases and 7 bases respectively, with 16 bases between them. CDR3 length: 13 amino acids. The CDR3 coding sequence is TGTGCCAGCACCATAGGACAGCAAAGTGGCTACACCTTC. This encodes CASTIGQQSGYTF.

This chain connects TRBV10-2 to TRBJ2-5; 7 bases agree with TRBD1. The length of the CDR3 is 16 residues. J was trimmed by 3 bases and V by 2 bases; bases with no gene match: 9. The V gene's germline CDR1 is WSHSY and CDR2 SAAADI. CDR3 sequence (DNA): TGCGCCAGCAGTGAGAGCTTTGGGACAGCTAAAGAGACCCAGTACTTC. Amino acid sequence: CASSESFGTAKETQYF.

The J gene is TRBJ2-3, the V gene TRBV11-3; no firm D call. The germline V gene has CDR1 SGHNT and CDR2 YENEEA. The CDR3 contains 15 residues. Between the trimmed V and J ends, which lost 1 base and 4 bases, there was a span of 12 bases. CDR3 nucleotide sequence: TGTGCCAGCAGCTTAGGGCTTGCTGGTCCAGATACGCAGTATTTT. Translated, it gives CASSLGLAGPDTQYF.

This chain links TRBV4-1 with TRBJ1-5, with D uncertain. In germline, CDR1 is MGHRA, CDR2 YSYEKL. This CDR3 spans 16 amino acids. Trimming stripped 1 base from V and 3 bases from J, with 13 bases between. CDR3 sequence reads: CASSQVSGEFNQPQHF. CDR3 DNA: TGCGCCAGCAGCCAAGTGTCCGGAGAATTCAATCAGCCCCAGCATTTT.

CDR3: CASSLASGETYEQYF. DNA for the CDR3: TGTGCCAGCAGCTTAGCCAGCGGGGAAACCTACGAGCAGTACTTC. The chain uses TRBV11-3 and TRBJ2-7, with 7 positions matching TRBD2. This CDR3 spans 15 amino acids. J was trimmed by 2 bases and V by 1 base; bases with no gene match: 5. In germline, CDR1 is SGHNT, CDR2 YENEEA.

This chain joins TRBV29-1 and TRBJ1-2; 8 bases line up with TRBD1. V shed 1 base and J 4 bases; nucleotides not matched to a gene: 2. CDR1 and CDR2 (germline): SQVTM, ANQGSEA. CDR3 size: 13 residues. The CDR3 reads CSVEGGQVYGYTF. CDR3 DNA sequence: TGCAGCGTTGAAGGGGGACAGGTCTATGGCTACACCTTC.